One and the same sample provided the 32 T cell receptor beta chains below, sequenced in a study of cytomegalovirus exposure and HLA in healthy donors. The PCR used 60 Vbeta and 13 Jbeta primers. Clones were read by immunoSEQ multiplex PCR, and TCRdb kept only the in-frame ones, dropping some. In the table there are tens of thousands of clones, 75% of which are singletons. Sample: PBMCs. These receptors were taken from a man aged 40-49 years in good health and CMV-seronegative.

The chain combines TRBV30 with TRBJ1-1; D gene unclear. Trimming removed 8 bases at V and 4 bases at J, with 11 bases between. The germline gives CDR1 GTSNPN, CDR2 SVGIG (reference sequence). CDR3 size: 11 residues. CDR3 amino acids: CASDPGTEAFF. In DNA form, the CDR3 reads TGTGCCAGCGACCCGGGCACTGAAGCTTTCTTT.

V and J are TRBV29-1 and TRBJ2-1, with 9 bases that match TRBD2. The CDR3 length is 15 residues. J gave up 9 bases and V 1 base, and 10 bases lay outside the gene matches. Germline-derived CDR1 and CDR2 are SQVTM and ANQGSEA. This CDR3 is CSVEGGSGRSGEQFF. Written as DNA, the CDR3 is TGCAGCGTTGAAGGAGGCAGCGGGAGGTCGGGTGAGCAGTTCTTC.

This clone was recorded only once. This sequence joins TRBV11-2 and TRBJ1-5; TRBD1 is a possible D gene (6 bases). CDR1 and CDR2 from the germline V gene are SGHAT and FQNNGV. V lost 5 bases to trimming and J lost 7 bases, with 12 bases between them. This CDR3 has 13 amino acids. The CDR3 region is CASSPRGSQPQHF. The CDR3 nucleotides are TGTGCCAGCAGCCCCAGGGGATCCCAGCCCCAGCATTTT.

The V gene is TRBV10-3, the J gene TRBJ1-1; tentative D call: TRBD1 (6 bases). This CDR3 spans 13 amino acids. Trimming stripped 4 bases from V and 5 bases from J, with 11 bases between. Germline V CDR1 and CDR2: ENHRY, SYGVKD. CDR3 protein: CAISVDRGTEAFF. The CDR3 DNA reads as TGTGCCATCAGTGTGGACAGAGGAACTGAAGCTTTCTTT.

A few counts support this clone. The chain carries TRBV30 and TRBJ2-2, with unresolved D. Looked up from germline, CDR1 is GTSNPN and CDR2 is SVGIG (reference sequence). CDR3 length: 13 residues. V lost 4 bases and J lost 0, with 6 bases in between. In nucleotides, the CDR3 is TGTGCCTGGAATCCTCCGAACACCGGGGAGCTGTTTTTT. It codes for CAWNPPNTGELFF.

V and J are TRBV5-1 and TRBJ2-7; 8 positions match TRBD2. Germline V gene data show CDR1 as SGHRS and CDR2 as YFSETQ. J gave up 4 bases and V 5 bases, and 8 bases lay outside the gene matches. The CDR3 runs to 14 residues. The CDR3 here is CASRAGAGGYEQYF. DNA for the CDR3: TGCGCCAGCAGAGCGGGGGCGGGTGGGTACGAGCAGTACTTC.

This chain links TRBV10-2 with TRBJ1-5; 11 bases match TRBD1. Germline CDR1 WSHSY, CDR2 SAAADI. J gave up 7 bases and V 0 bases, and 5 bases lay outside the gene matches. The CDR3 totals 16 residues. The CDR3, as DNA: TGCGCCAGCAGTGAGTCTCTCGGGACAGGGGGACAGCCCCAGCATTTT. Its protein is CASSESLGTGGQPQHF.

This chain connects TRBV19 to TRBJ2-3; maybe TRBD1 (6 bases). The germline gives CDR1 LNHDA, CDR2 SQIVND (reference sequence). This CDR3 is built from 14 residues. The V gene lost 6 bases and the J gene lost 2 bases, with 12 bases spanning the gap. In DNA form, the CDR3 reads TGTGCCAGTAGGGTCAAGGGGGACACAGATACGCAGTATTTT. This codes for CASRVKGDTDTQYF.

The chain employs TRBV15 and TRBJ2-2; TRBD1 matches 8 bases. The CDR3 extends over 16 amino acids. J was trimmed by 7 bases and V by 0 bases; bases with no gene match: 7. Germline V gene lookup returns CDR1 LNHNV and CDR2 YYDKDF (reference sequence). Here the CDR3 DNA reads TGTGCCACCAGCAGAGATGCCGCAGGGGGCGGCGGGGAGCTGTTTTTT. This translates into CATSRDAAGGGGELFF.

V and J are TRBV9 and TRBJ1-2; weak D call: TRBD1 (6 bases). The V gene's germline CDR1 is SGDLS and CDR2 YYNGEE. Trimming left V 3 bases short and J 3 bases short, with 24 bases between. The CDR3 has 18 residues. The CDR3: CASSDTTLRDPGDYGYTF. The CDR3 DNA reads TGTGCCAGCAGCGACACAACACTCCGGGACCCAGGGGACTATGGCTACACCTTC.

V gene TRBV7-9 combines with J gene TRBJ1-5; D ambiguous. CDR1 SEHNR and CDR2 FQNEAQ come from the germline V gene (reference sequence). V shed 1 base and J shed 2 bases, with 6 bases lying between them. The CDR3 covers 14 residues. CDR3: CASSLGQGNQPQHF. The CDR3 nucleotides read TGTGCCAGCAGCTTAGGACAAGGCAATCAGCCCCAGCATTTT.

Written as DNA, the CDR3 is TGCGCCAGCAGCGGGGGGAGTAGTACCTCTGGGGCCAACGTCCTGACTTTC. The encoded protein is CASSGGSSTSGANVLTF. The chain joins TRBV5-1 to TRBJ2-6; the D gene is possibly TRBD2 (6 bases). Germline V gene sequence: CDR1 SGHRS, CDR2 YFSETQ. V was cut by 4 bases and J by 0 bases, with 14 bases left in between. The CDR3 totals 17 residues.

This clone turned up a few times. The J gene is TRBJ1-1, the V gene TRBV6-1; the D is unclear. V was shortened by 7 bases and J by 4 bases, with 10 bases between the two germline ends. The CDR3 runs 12 residues. Germline V gene sequence: CDR1 MNHNS, CDR2 SASEGT. DNA for the CDR3: TGTGCCAGCAAGGGAGAGGGCACTGAAGCTTTCTTT. Protein sequence: CASKGEGTEAFF.

This chain links TRBV27 with TRBJ2-7; D not resolved. Trimming removed 5 bases at V and 3 bases at J, with 17 bases between. Per the germline V gene, CDR1 is MNHEY and CDR2 is SMNVEV (reference sequence). This CDR3 has 15 amino acids. The CDR3 coding sequence is TGTGCCAGCAGTCCCACTCTCCACCCTTTCTACGAGCAGTACTTC. It is translated as CASSPTLHPFYEQYF.

The gene calls are TRBV2 and TRBJ2-1; D unclear. This CDR3 region has 13 residues. The germline V and J ends were trimmed by 8 bases and 0 bases, with 8 bases remaining between them. Germline CDR1 and CDR2: SNHLY and FYNNEI. This CDR3 is CASYSSSYNEQFF. DNA of the CDR3: TGTGCCAGCTACAGCAGCTCCTACAATGAGCAGTTCTTC.

The chain uses TRBV2 and TRBJ2-1, with 10 bases identical to TRBD2. Trimming cost V 4 bases and J 9 bases; bases outside gene matches: 9. The V gene's germline CDR1 is SNHLY and CDR2 FYNNEI. The CDR3 extends over 15 amino acids. The CDR3 reads CASSVRLAGVSEQFF. The DNA for the CDR3 is TGTGCCAGCAGTGTTAGGCTAGCGGGAGTCAGTGAGCAGTTCTTC.

This chain links TRBV5-1 with TRBJ2-3, with 8 bases identical to TRBD1. The CDR3 extends over 14 amino acids. Per the germline V gene, CDR1 is SGHRS and CDR2 is YFSETQ. With V trimmed by 4 bases and J by 2 bases, 3 bases remained unmatched. CDR3: CASSRQGTTDTQYF. The DNA for the CDR3 is TGCGCCAGCAGCCGACAGGGGACCACAGATACGCAGTATTTT.

This clone was seen more than once but under ten times. CDR3 in DNA: TGTGCCAGCAGCGGACAGGGGGCCAGAGTTGGGAGCTACGAGCAGTACTTC. Amino acids: CASSGQGARVGSYEQYF. The chain combines TRBV2 with TRBJ2-7, with 11 bases lining up with TRBD1. The CDR3 consists of 17 residues. V lost 6 bases and J lost 3; bases outside the gene matches: 13. Germline values: CDR1 SNHLY, CDR2 FYNNEI.

This chain joins TRBV6-1 and TRBJ1-4; no definite D call. This CDR3 comprises 15 residues. V was cut by 6 bases and J by 4 bases, with 15 bases left in between. Germline CDR1 MNHNS, CDR2 SASEGT. The DNA of the CDR3 is TGTGCCAGCAGCGCCGACCGACTGGTTAATGAAAAACTGTTTTTT. Protein product: CASSADRLVNEKLFF.

The genes are TRBV29-1 and TRBJ1-3, with TRBD1 matching over 7 bases. This CDR3 is built from 14 residues. The germline V gene encodes CDR1 SQVTM and CDR2 ANQGSEA. The V segment lost 4 bases and the J segment 2 bases; nucleotides outside the gene matches: 5. CDR3 in DNA: TGCAGCGTTGGGGGACAGTTCCCTGGAAACACCATATATTTT. Translation: CSVGGQFPGNTIYF.

The genes are TRBV11-2 and TRBJ2-1, with D possibly TRBD2 on 5 matching bases. The V gene's germline CDR1 is SGHAT and CDR2 FQNNGV. The CDR3 extends over 13 amino acids. The ends were cut back, 5 bases at V and 6 bases at J, with 11 bases in the middle. CDR3 coding DNA: TGTGCCAGCAGCGGAGGTCACTTCAATGAGCAGTTCTTC. Its protein is CASSGGHFNEQFF.

The gene calls are TRBV9 and TRBJ2-7, with TRBD1 matching 8 bases. CDR3 length equals 15 residues. J gave up 3 bases and V 2 bases, and 7 bases lay outside the gene matches. The V gene's germline CDR1 is SGDLS and CDR2 YYNGEE. In DNA, the CDR3 is TGTGCCAGCAGCGTTCTTGGACAGGGTGACTACGAGCAGTACTTC. Protein product: CASSVLGQGDYEQYF. The full variable domain, in which reference TRBV9 and TRBJ2-7 provide the parts outside the CDR3, is DSGVTQTPKHLITATGQRVTLRCSPRSGDLSVYWYQQSLDQGLQFLIQYYNGEERAKGNILERFSAQQFPDLHSELNLSSLELGDSALYFCASSVLGQGDYEQYFGPGTRLTVT.

V usage is TRBV30 and J usage is TRBJ2-1; maybe TRBD2 (6 bases). In germline, CDR1 is GTSNPN, CDR2 SVGIG (reference sequence). Trimming shortened V by 5 bases and J by 8 bases, and 10 bases separated the two germline ends. CDR3 size: 11 residues. CDR3 amino acids: CAWAGGDEQFF. The CDR3 DNA reads as TGTGCCTGGGCTGGAGGGGATGAGCAGTTCTTC.

The J gene is TRBJ2-5, the V gene TRBV2; 13 bases map to TRBD2. J was trimmed by 4 bases and V by 6 bases; bases with no gene match: 5. The germline CDR1 and CDR2 sequences are SNHLY and FYNNEI. This CDR3 is built from 15 residues. In DNA, the CDR3 is TGTGCCAGCAGGGAGGGACTAGCGGGAATAGAGACCCAGTACTTC. It specifies CASREGLAGIETQYF.

The chain links TRBV5-6 to TRBJ1-6, with D possibly being TRBD1 (6 bases). Trimming left V 1 base short and J 7 bases short, with 12 bases between. Germline CDR1 is SGHDT and CDR2 is YYEEEE. CDR3 size: 15 residues. The CDR3 nucleotides read TGTGCCAGCAGCTTGCGCACAGGGCCCAATTCACCCCTCCACTTT. Amino acids: CASSLRTGPNSPLHF. The variable domain in full, with the rest retrieved from reference TRBV5-6 and TRBJ1-6, is DAGVTQSPTHLIKTRGQQVTLRCSPKSGHDTVSWYQQALGQGPQFIFQYYEEEERQRGNFPDRFSGHQFPNYSSELNVNALLLGDSALYLCASSLRTGPNSPLHFGNGTRLTVT.

V usage is TRBV5-6 and J usage is TRBJ2-5; 8 bases line up with TRBD2. CDR1 and CDR2 (germline): SGHDT, YYEEEE. This CDR3 comprises 15 residues. V lost 4 bases to trimming and J lost 4 bases; unmatched junction nucleotides: 9. The CDR3, as DNA: TGTGCCAGCAGCAGCAAGGGACTAGGACGAGAGACCCAGTACTTC. As protein: CASSSKGLGRETQYF.

The chain links TRBV28 to TRBJ2-7; a possible D gene is TRBD1 (6 bases). CDR1 is MDHEN, CDR2 SYDVKM, per germline. V dropped 4 bases and J dropped 9 bases, with 19 bases sitting between them. The CDR3 totals 14 residues. As DNA, the CDR3 is TGTGCCAGCAGTTCCGTAGACAGGCTACTGGTGCAGTACTTC. Translating it yields CASSSVDRLLVQYF. Complete variable domain (other parts from reference TRBV28 and TRBJ2-7): DVKVTQSSRYLVKRTGEKVFLECVQDMDHENMFWYRQDPGLGLRLIYFSYDVKMKEKGDIPEGYSVSREKKERFSLILESASTNQTSMYLCASSSVDRLLVQYFGPGTRLTVT.

The gene calls are TRBV7-9 and TRBJ2-5, with unresolved D. This CDR3 has 13 residues. Trimming removed 3 bases at V and 4 bases at J, with 9 bases between. The V gene's germline CDR1 is SEHNR and CDR2 FQNEAQ (reference sequence). The CDR3 is CASSFGSPETQYF. DNA of the CDR3: TGTGCCAGCAGCTTCGGGTCCCCAGAGACCCAGTACTTC.

The rearrangement links TRBV7-2 to TRBJ1-4; D not certain. This CDR3 has 13 residues. Per the germline V gene, CDR1 is SGHTA and CDR2 is FQGNSA. Deletions cut 5 bases from V and 0 bases from J, with 4 bases between. DNA for the CDR3: TGTGCCAGCAGCCCTGCAACTAATGAAAAACTGTTTTTT. Translated: CASSPATNEKLFF. The full variable domain, with the rest looked up from reference TRBV7-2 and TRBJ1-4, is GAGVSQSPSNKVTEKGKDVELRCDPISGHTALYWYRQSLGQGLEFLIYFQGNSAPDKSGLPSDRFSAERTGGSVSTLTIQRTQQEDSAVYLCASSPATNEKLFFGSGTQLSVL.

V usage is TRBV7-9 and J usage is TRBJ1-5, with a possible D match to TRBD1 (6 bases). This CDR3 spans 16 amino acids. V was shortened by 1 base and J by 1 base, with 11 bases between the two germline ends. Germline assignment: CDR1 SEHNR and CDR2 FQNEAQ (reference sequence). The CDR3 loop is CASSLEGGLSNQPQHF. Written as DNA, the CDR3 is TGTGCCAGCAGCTTAGAGGGGGGGTTAAGCAATCAGCCCCAGCATTTT.

The genes are TRBV27 and TRBJ2-5, with a possible D match to TRBD2 (6 bases). V was shortened by 0 bases and J by 4 bases, with 12 bases between the two germline ends. The length of the CDR3 is 15 residues. The germline gives CDR1 MNHEY, CDR2 SMNVEV (reference sequence). The CDR3 sequence: CASSLSSLGGETQYF. CDR3 sequence (DNA): TGTGCCAGCAGTTTATCGTCGTTGGGGGGAGAGACCCAGTACTTC.

The CDR3 coding sequence is TGCAGCGTTGAAGGCGGGTGGCAGGGGAGTTTGTATGAGCAGTTCTTC. Its translation: CSVEGGWQGSLYEQFF. This sequence joins TRBV29-1 and TRBJ2-1; D possibly corresponds to TRBD1 (6 bases). The V gene lost 1 base and the J gene lost 8 bases, with 21 bases spanning the gap. CDR1 SQVTM and CDR2 ANQGSEA come from the germline V gene. The CDR3 covers 16 residues.